This TCR beta chain came from a study of OX40 agonist ivuxolimab in advanced cancers. Regarding the study in general: The costimulatory receptor OX40 (CD134) was targeted by ivuxolimab, a fully human IgG2 agonistic monoclonal antibody. Intravenous ivuxolimab was administered to patients every 2 weeks at six dose levels: 0.01, 0.1, 0.3, 1.5, 3 and 10 mg/kg. Of the roughly 50 dose-escalation patients, hepatocellular carcinoma was present in about 20, melanoma in some 15, renal cell carcinoma in 9 and head and neck cancer in 9. A male proportion of roughly 80% and a mean age of about 60 years, ranging from about 23 to 90, were recorded for the dose-escalation cohort. Patients were allowed to have had prior anti-PD-1, anti-PD-L1 or anti-CTLA-4 therapy, and about 40% of the dose-escalation patients had been treated with checkpoint inhibitors. Three dose-escalation patients achieved partial responses, one with hepatocellular carcinoma and two with cutaneous melanoma. The point of sequencing TCRbeta in the periphery was to test whether ivuxolimab changed TCR sequence diversity and drove clonal T-cell expansion. The monotherapy dose-escalation portion (N ≈ 52 patients) of the phase I ivuxolimab trial is reported in the paper.

The trial excluded patients who had a history of autoimmune disease or were on systemic immunosuppression. Peripheral blood for TCR sequencing was collected from all dose cohorts at baseline, on cycle 4 day 1, and on cycle 7 day 1. Samples were obtained from an open-label, multicenter, first-in-human phase I dose-escalation trial of ivuxolimab. The trial enrolled adults with locally advanced or metastatic head and neck squamous cell, hepatocellular, melanoma or renal cell carcinoma. Before TCR sequencing, CD4+ and CD8+ T cells were separately sorted from peripheral blood. To sequence the TCRbeta CDR3 region, genomic DNA was isolated from the sorted cells. The immunoSEQ Assay was used to sequence the TCRbeta CDR3 regions. Entries here come from immuneACCESS through TCRdb and include only in-frame sequences with V and J called. Some clones fail to appear in such tables; in the studies checked, an unresolved V gene covers under half of the shortfall, and the cause of the remainder is unknown. The sample table records tens of thousands of clones; about 91% of these occur just once. About 11% of the sample goes to the ten largest clones.

What the work shows at the level of the full study, not this receptor alone: In partial responders in the 0.1-3.0 mg/kg groups, normalized peripheral clonal expansion was found to be among the lowest, especially among CD8+ T cells. At doses from 0.1 to 3.0 mg/kg, clonal expansion was seen in both CD4+ and CD8+ blood T cells between baseline and week 6. After ivuxolimab, CD8+ T cells had more expanded clones than CD4+ T cells on average. Antigen specificity was not determined for the clonally expanded peripheral T cells. Low levels of normalized T-cell clonal expansion were also seen in some nonresponding patients.

The CDR1 and CDR2 encoded by the germline V gene are SGDLS and YYNGEE. The CDR3 goes from the cysteine to the phenylalanine over 15 residues. The retained sequence is limited to the CDR3, 45 bases, with the frame set at the first base. Relative to germline, V is 1 base shorter and J is 1 base shorter, with 9 bases between their ends. Comments on this clone: Its cognate antigen has yet to be identified. No base quality values were provided; no much bigger clone lies one nucleotide off.

Here the chain combines TRBV9 and TRBJ2-1; the D gene cannot be resolved beyond TRBD1 or TRBD2, each matching 5 bases. The sequence was obtained from an adult with an advanced solid tumor such as melanoma, head and neck, liver or kidney cancer. This specimen was CD4+ or CD8+ T cells sorted from blood, taken in a trial of the OX40 agonist ivuxolimab. The CDR3 amino acid sequence is: CASSVWGGSYNEQFF. The sequence in DNA is TGTGCCAGCAGCGTATGGGGCGGGTCCTACAATGAGCAGTTCTTC.